This T cell receptor beta chain originates from a study of cytomegalovirus exposure and HLA in healthy donors. Germline CDR1 is MNHNS and CDR2 is SASEGT. The V segment lost 3 bases and the J segment 4 bases; nucleotides outside the gene matches: 10. This CDR3 is built from 16 residues. This table comes from immunoSEQ multiplex PCR, and its TCRdb copy is limited to in-frame clones, with some not included. The profile covers about 170,000 clones, with approximately 86% appearing a single time and about 2.2% taken by the ten largest. This clone was picked up one time. The chain joins TRBV6-1 to TRBJ1-2; 8 nucleotides align to TRBD1. The sequencing sample was made of PBMCs. This clonotype was obtained from a woman aged 18-30 years in good health and CMV-seronegative. CDR3 region: CASSEMTGDPAYGYTF. Written as DNA, the CDR3 is TGTGCCAGCAGTGAGATGACAGGGGACCCCGCCTATGGCTACACCTTC.